These 19 T cell receptor beta chains originate from one sample sequenced in a study of spatial heterogeneity in lung cancer. TCRdb re-called the 5' RACE reads with MiXCR, one entry per CDR3 protein. The sample holds under 75,000 distinct CDR3 sequences, about an eighth seen once. Sample time point: sample taken at primary tumor resection. Sequencing of whole RNA from tumor, nontumor lung or frozen PBMC involved no sorting. The sample here was PBMCs, taken at surgery. These receptors came from a male donor with early-stage non-small cell lung cancer.

The chain has TRBV20-1 and TRBJ2-3; a weak D match, TRBD1 (6 bases). V was clipped by 4 bases and J by 3 bases, with 14 bases between them. The CDR3 is 14 amino acids. The germline V gene has CDR1 DFQATT and CDR2 SNEGSKA (reference sequence). In DNA form, the CDR3 reads TGCAGTGCTATACCTCCCCAGGGGACAGATACGCAGTATTTT. Translation gives CSAIPPQGTDTQYF.

Notes on this clonotype: The junction and the germline gene differ at one end; a read error may be behind it. The chain joins TRBV6-5 to TRBJ1-1; D is possibly TRBD1 (5 bases). The CDR3 has 13 residues. CDR1 and CDR2 from the germline V gene are MNHEY and SVGAGI. This chain's CDR3 is CASRYSGLTEAFF. The CDR3 DNA reads TGTGCCAGCAGATACTCAGGGTTGACTGAAGCTTTCTTT.

The sample holds many counts of this clonotype. The chain has TRBV29-1 and TRBJ2-1; tentatively, D is TRBD1 (5 bases). In germline, CDR1 is SQVTM, CDR2 ANQGSEA. This CDR3 contains 13 residues. V lost 5 bases and J lost 4, with 12 bases in between. CDR3 nucleotide sequence: TGCAGCGTTTCAGAGACAGCGTACAATGAGCAGTTCTTC. Protein product: CSVSETAYNEQFF.

This clonotype was counted between two and nine times. This sequence joins TRBV24-1 and TRBJ2-1, with 11 bases identical to TRBD2. CDR1 and CDR2 from the germline V gene are KGHDR and SFDVKD. Losses at the gene ends were 3 bases for V and 4 bases for J; bases not matched to a gene: 4. There are 16 residues in the CDR3. CDR3 bases: TGTGCCACCAGTGATCCGACTAGCGGGACATACAATGAGCAGTTCTTC. Protein: CATSDPTSGTYNEQFF.

The chain combines TRBV18 with TRBJ2-2; no reliable D call. V dropped 3 bases and J dropped 6 bases, with 5 bases sitting between them. The CDR3 extends over 12 amino acids. Germline V CDR1 and CDR2: KGHSH, LQKENI. CDR3 loop: CASSPVPGELFF. DNA of the CDR3: TGTGCCAGCTCACCGGTACCCGGGGAGCTGTTTTTT.

This clonotype was seen only a few times. The chain combines TRBV6-5 with TRBJ2-1; D not resolved. The V and J ends lost 6 bases and 9 bases respectively, with 15 bases between them. Germline V gene lookup returns CDR1 MNHEY and CDR2 SVGAGI. The CDR3 contains 13 residues. The CDR3 sequence is CASRRPAKGEQFF. The CDR3 nucleotides are TGTGCCAGCAGACGACCGGCCAAGGGTGAGCAGTTCTTC.

This clonotype has a count of ten or more. The chain is built from TRBV2 and TRBJ1-1; no clear D gene. Germline V CDR1 and CDR2: SNHLY, FYNNEI. The CDR3 has 11 residues. With 6 bases removed from V and 1 base from J, the gap between germline ends came to 3 bases. The CDR3 loop reads CASRANTEAFF. The CDR3, as DNA: TGTGCCAGCAGGGCGAACACTGAAGCTTTCTTT.

This chain joins TRBV28 and TRBJ1-2; D is undetermined. The CDR3 consists of 13 residues. The germline CDR1 and CDR2 sequences are MDHEN and SYDVKM. V lost 2 bases to trimming and J lost 4 bases, with 8 bases between them. The CDR3 here is CASSLTAAYGYTF. DNA for the CDR3: TGTGCCAGCAGTTTAACAGCTGCCTATGGCTACACCTTC.

This clonotype was seen ten or more times. This chain joins TRBV20-1 and TRBJ2-7; 13 nucleotides match TRBD2. J lost 4 bases, V lost 0 bases, and 3 bases had no gene match. CDR1 and CDR2 from the germline V gene are DFQATT and SNEGSKA (reference sequence). The CDR3 sequence is 15 residues long. In DNA form, the CDR3 reads TGCAGTGCTAGAGAGGGACTAGCGGGAACTTACGAGCAGTACTTC. Its translation: CSAREGLAGTYEQYF.

This sequence joins TRBV6-1 and TRBJ2-7; TRBD1 matches 7 bases. CDR3 length: 14 amino acids. In germline, CDR1 is MNHNS, CDR2 SASEGT. J gave up 3 bases and V 4 bases, and 6 bases lay outside the gene matches. CDR3 loop: CASSGQGANYEQYF. The CDR3 DNA reads as TGTGCCAGCAGTGGACAGGGTGCGAACTACGAGCAGTACTTC.

V and J are TRBV4-2 and TRBJ1-2; D might be TRBD1 (5 bases). The CDR3 is 15 amino acids. The germline V gene has CDR1 LGHNA and CDR2 YNFKEQ. Trimming took 1 base from V and 9 from J, leaving 18 bases between them. CDR3 in DNA: TGTGCCAGCAGCCAAGCGGGGACGGCACTCCGAAGCTACACCTTC. Amino acids: CASSQAGTALRSYTF.

J is TRBJ2-3 and V is TRBV2, with D possibly being TRBD1 or TRBD2 (5 bases each). This CDR3 region has 15 residues. Germline V gene data show CDR1 as SNHLY and CDR2 as FYNNEI. With 6 bases removed from V and 0 bases from J, the gap between germline ends came to 13 bases. The DNA of the CDR3 is TGTGCCAGCAGCGGGGCCCAGTCAAGCACAGATACGCAGTATTTT. Its translation is CASSGAQSSTDTQYF.

This clonotype was observed a few times. The chain carries TRBV20-1 and TRBJ2-7; D perhaps matches TRBD1 (5 bases). V lost 3 bases, J lost 5 bases, and 14 bases lay in between. The CDR3 is made up of 13 amino acids. Germline V gene lookup returns CDR1 DFQATT and CDR2 SNEGSKA (reference sequence). CDR3 protein: CSASPTRAHEQYF. In DNA form, the CDR3 reads TGCAGTGCTAGCCCGACCAGGGCCCACGAGCAGTACTTC.

This clonotype was detected ten times or more. This rearrangement joins TRBV6-5 to TRBJ2-1; 9 bases match TRBD2. Germline V CDR1 and CDR2: MNHEY, SVGAGI. CDR3 length: 14 residues. With 6 bases clipped from V and 12 bases from J, the junction kept 12 bases outside the gene matches. This CDR3 reads CASSPLGAGGGQFF. The CDR3 nucleotides read TGTGCCAGCAGCCCCCTTGGAGCGGGGGGTGGGCAGTTCTTC.

This rearrangement joins TRBV7-6 to TRBJ2-3, with D perhaps TRBD2 (5 bases). V lost 1 base and J 2 bases, leaving 19 bases between the germline ends. In germline, CDR1 is SGHVS, CDR2 FNYEAQ. The CDR3 has 18 amino acids. The CDR3, as DNA: TGTGCCAGCAGCTTAGGGGGAGAGTACCCGGGATCCACAGATACGCAGTATTTT. This sequence encodes CASSLGGEYPGSTDTQYF.

The chain is built from TRBV7-9 and TRBJ1-2; 7 bases are shared with TRBD1. The V segment lost 5 bases and the J segment 6 bases; nucleotides outside the gene matches: 6. The CDR3 is made up of 13 amino acids. In germline, CDR1 is SEHNR, CDR2 FQNEAQ (reference sequence). Written as DNA, the CDR3 is TGTGCCAGCAGCCGTCCCACAGGGGATGGCTACACCTTC. It is translated as CASSRPTGDGYTF. Using reference TRBV7-9 and TRBJ1-2 for the parts outside the CDR3, the full variable domain is DTGVSQNPRHKITKRGQNVTFRCDPISEHNRLYWYRQTLGQGPEFLTYFQNEAQLEKSRLLSDRFSAERPKGSFSTLEIQRTEQGDSAMYLCASSRPTGDGYTFGSGTRLTVV.

This clonotype turned up a few times. The CDR3 loop is CASSFGGRGTGELFF. DNA for the CDR3: TGTGCCAGCAGCTTTGGGGGGCGCGGCACCGGGGAGCTGTTTTTT. The chain joins TRBV7-2 to TRBJ2-2; the D gene could be TRBD1 or TRBD2 (6 bases each). Trimming left V 3 bases short and J 4 bases short, with 12 bases between. The CDR3 runs 15 residues. Germline values: CDR1 SGHTA, CDR2 FQGNSA.

This clonotype was seen a few times. The CDR3 sequence is CASSPRGQGNYEQYF. In DNA form, the CDR3 reads TGCGCCAGCAGCCCACGGGGACAGGGAAACTACGAGCAGTACTTC. The chain links TRBV5-1 to TRBJ2-7, with TRBD1 matching over 9 bases. Trimming cost V 4 bases and J 3 bases; bases outside gene matches: 8. Germline CDR1 SGHRS, CDR2 YFSETQ. The CDR3 consists of 15 residues. The full variable domain, rest sourced from reference TRBV5-1 and TRBJ2-7, is KAGVTQTPRYLIKTRGQQVTLSCSPISGHRSVSWYQQTPGQGLQFLFEYFSETQRNKGNFPGRFSGRQFSNSRSEMNVSTLELGDSALYLCASSPRGQGNYEQYFGPGTRLTVT.

The CDR3 protein is CASSQGAGDTDTQYF. CDR3 sequence (DNA): TGTGCCAGCAGTCAGGGCGCGGGAGACACAGATACGCAGTATTTT. The chain is built from TRBV27 and TRBJ2-3, with TRBD2 matching over 7 bases. Losses at the gene ends were 5 bases for V and 2 bases for J; bases not matched to a gene: 7. The CDR3 extends over 15 amino acids. Germline V lookup: CDR1 MNHEY, CDR2 SMNVEV (reference sequence).